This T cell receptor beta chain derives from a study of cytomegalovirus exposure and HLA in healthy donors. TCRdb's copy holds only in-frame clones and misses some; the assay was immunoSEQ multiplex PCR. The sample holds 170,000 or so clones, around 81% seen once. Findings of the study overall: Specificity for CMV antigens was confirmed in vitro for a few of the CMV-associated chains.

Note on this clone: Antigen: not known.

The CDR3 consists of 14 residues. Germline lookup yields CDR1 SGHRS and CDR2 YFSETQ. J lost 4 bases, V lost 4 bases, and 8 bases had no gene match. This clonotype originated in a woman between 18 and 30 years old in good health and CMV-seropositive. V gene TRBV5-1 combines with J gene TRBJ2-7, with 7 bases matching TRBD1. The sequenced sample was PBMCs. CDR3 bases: TGCGCCAGCAGCCAATTGACAGGGCAGTACGAGCAGTACTTC. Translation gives CASSQLTGQYEQYF.